Below, one TCR beta chain is given with its context. Its specificity is unknown. The sample is drawn from a study of cytomegalovirus exposure and HLA in healthy donors. Study summary: Unique TCRs from HLA-typed donors, 65 million to 85 million of them, were held in an early data release.

V lost 3 bases and J lost 9, with 8 bases in between. CDR1 is LNHDA and CDR2 is SQIVND in the germline V gene (reference sequence). This CDR3 contains 11 residues. It was with 60 Vbeta and 13 Jbeta primers that the PCR ran. TCRdb keeps only in-frame clones here, not all; method: immunoSEQ multiplex PCR. The sample yields more than 85,000 clones, under 75% seen once. General study results and limits: Presence/absence analyses treated sequencing depth as roughly uniform across donors. Links to common viral pathogens appeared, in a later analysis, for several of the most significant clusters. Accurate prediction of most subjects' HLA-A and HLA-B alleles from TCR beta sequences was reported.

Sequencing was performed on PBMCs. The TCR comes from a female donor in good health and CMV-seronegative. The J gene is TRBJ1-2, the V gene TRBV19; D might be TRBD1 (5 bases). CDR3 in DNA: TGTGCCAGTAGTATGGGGCTTCGCTACACCTTC. Residues: CASSMGLRYTF.